This T cell receptor beta chain was recovered during a study of T cell responses to AZD1222 COVID-19 vaccine. The V end lost 5 bases, the J end lost 3 bases, and 19 bases lay between the germline ends. Germline CDR1 reads LGHDT; CDR2 reads YNNKEL (reference sequence). The CDR3 has 16 residues. Assay used: immunoSEQ multiplex PCR; TCRdb lists only in-frame clones, some missing. Of 110,000 or so clones in the sample, around 83% were seen once. This clone turned up a few times. The V call is TRBV3-1 (or the pseudogene TRBV3-2), the J call TRBJ2-5; D possibly corresponds to TRBD2 (6 bases). Sequencing was performed on peripheral blood, taken on day 0 of AZD1222 vaccination. The sequence was collected from an adult in good health. The CDR3 protein is CASSDYGDFNEETQYF. CDR3 in DNA: TGTGCCAGCAGCGACTATGGGGACTTCAACGAAGAGACCCAGTACTTC.